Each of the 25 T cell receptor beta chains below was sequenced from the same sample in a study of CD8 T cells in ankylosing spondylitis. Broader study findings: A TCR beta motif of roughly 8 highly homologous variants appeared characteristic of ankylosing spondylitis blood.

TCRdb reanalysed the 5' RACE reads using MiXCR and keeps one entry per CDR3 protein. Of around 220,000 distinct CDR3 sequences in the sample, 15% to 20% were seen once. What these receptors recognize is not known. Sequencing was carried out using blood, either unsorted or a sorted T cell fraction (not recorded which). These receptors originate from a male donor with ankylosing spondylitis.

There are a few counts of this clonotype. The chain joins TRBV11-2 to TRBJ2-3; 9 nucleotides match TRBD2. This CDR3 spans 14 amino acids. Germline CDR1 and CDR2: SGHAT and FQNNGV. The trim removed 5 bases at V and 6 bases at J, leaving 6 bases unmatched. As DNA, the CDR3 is TGTGCCAGCAGCGTTAGCGGGAGACGTGATACGCAGTATTTT. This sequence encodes CASSVSGRRDTQYF. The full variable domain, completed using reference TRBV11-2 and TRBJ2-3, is EAGVAQSPRYKIIEKRQSVAFWCNPISGHATLYWYQQILGQGPKLLIQFQNNGVVDDSQLPKDRFSAERLKGVDSTLKIQPAKLEDSAVYLCASSVSGRRDTQYFGPGTRLTVL.

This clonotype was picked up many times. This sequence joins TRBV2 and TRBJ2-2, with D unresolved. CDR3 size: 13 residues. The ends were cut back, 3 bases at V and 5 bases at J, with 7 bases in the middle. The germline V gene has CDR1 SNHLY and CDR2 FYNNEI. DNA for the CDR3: TGTGCCAGCAGTGATGACTTGACCGGGGAGCTGTTTTTT. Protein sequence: CASSDDLTGELFF.

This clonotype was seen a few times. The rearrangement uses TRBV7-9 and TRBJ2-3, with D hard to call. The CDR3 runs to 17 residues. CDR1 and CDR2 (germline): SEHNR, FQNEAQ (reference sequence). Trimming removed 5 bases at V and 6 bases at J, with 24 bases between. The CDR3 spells CASSDRLPNPPVDTQYF. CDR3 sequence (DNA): TGTGCCAGCAGCGACCGTTTGCCCAACCCCCCCGTGGATACGCAGTATTTT.

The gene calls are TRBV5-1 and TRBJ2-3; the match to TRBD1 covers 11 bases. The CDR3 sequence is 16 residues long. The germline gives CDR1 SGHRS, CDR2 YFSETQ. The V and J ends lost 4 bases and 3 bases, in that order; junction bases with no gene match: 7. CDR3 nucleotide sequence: TGCGCCAGCAGCCCCGGACAGGGGGCGCTTACAGATACGCAGTATTTT. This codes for CASSPGQGALTDTQYF.

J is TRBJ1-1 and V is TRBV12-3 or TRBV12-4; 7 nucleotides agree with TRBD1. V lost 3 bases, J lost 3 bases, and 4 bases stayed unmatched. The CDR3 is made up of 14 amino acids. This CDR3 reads CASSFDRAYTEAFF. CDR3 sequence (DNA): TGTGCCAGCAGTTTTGACAGGGCCTACACTGAAGCTTTCTTT.

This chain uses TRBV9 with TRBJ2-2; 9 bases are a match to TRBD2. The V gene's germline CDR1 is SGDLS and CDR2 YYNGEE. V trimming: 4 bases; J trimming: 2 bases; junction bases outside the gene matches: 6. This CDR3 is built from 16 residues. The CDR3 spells CASSPRLAVNTGELFF. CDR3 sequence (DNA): TGTGCCAGCAGCCCTCGACTAGCGGTTAACACCGGGGAGCTGTTTTTT.

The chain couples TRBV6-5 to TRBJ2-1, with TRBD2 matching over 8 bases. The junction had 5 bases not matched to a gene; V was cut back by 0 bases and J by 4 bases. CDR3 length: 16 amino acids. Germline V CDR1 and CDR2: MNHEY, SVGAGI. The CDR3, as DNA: TGTGCCAGCAGTTACTCAGCGGGAGTTCTTTACAATGAGCAGTTCTTC. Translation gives CASSYSAGVLYNEQFF.

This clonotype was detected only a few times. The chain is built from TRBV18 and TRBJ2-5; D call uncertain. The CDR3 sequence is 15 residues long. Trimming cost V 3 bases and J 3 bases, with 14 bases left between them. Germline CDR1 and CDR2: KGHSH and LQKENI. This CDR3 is CASSPTPFREETQYF. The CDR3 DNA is TGTGCCAGCTCACCCACCCCCTTTCGGGAAGAGACCCAGTACTTC.

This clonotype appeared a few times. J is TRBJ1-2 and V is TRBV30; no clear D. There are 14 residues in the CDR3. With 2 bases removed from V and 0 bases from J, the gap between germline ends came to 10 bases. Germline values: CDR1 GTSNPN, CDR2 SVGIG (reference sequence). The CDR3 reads CAWSMMESNYGYTF. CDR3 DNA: TGTGCCTGGAGTATGATGGAGTCTAACTATGGCTACACCTTC.

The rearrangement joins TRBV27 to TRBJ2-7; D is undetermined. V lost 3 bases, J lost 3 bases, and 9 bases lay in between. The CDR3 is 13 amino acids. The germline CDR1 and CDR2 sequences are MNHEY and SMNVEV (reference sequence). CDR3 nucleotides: TGTGCCAGCAGTTTTGATAGAGACTACGAGCAGTACTTC. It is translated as CASSFDRDYEQYF.

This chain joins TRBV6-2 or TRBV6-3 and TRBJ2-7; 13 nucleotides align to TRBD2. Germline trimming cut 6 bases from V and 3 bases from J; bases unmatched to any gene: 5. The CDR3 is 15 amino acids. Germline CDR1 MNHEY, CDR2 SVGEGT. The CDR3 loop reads CASSILAGGVYEQYF. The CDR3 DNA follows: TGTGCCAGCAGCATACTAGCGGGGGGGGTCTACGAGCAGTACTTC.

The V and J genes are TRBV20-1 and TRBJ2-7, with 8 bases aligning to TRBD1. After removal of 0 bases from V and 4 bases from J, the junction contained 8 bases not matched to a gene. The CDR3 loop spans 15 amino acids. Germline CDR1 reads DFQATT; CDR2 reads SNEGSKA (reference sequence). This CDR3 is CSARDDRGQHYEQYF. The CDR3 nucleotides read TGCAGTGCTAGAGATGACAGGGGACAGCATTACGAGCAGTACTTC.

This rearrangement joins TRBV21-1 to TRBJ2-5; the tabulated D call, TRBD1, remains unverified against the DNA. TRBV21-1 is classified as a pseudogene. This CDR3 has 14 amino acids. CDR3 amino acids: CASSKRDIQETQYF. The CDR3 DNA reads TGTGCCAGCAGCAAAAGGGACATCCAAGAGACCCAGTACTTC.

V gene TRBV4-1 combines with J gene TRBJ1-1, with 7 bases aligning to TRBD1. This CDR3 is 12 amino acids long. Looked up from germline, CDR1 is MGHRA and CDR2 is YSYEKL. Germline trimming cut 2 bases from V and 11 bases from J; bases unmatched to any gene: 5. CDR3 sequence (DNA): TGCGCCAGCAGCCAACAGGGGGAAAGTGCTTTCTTT. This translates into CASSQQGESAFF.

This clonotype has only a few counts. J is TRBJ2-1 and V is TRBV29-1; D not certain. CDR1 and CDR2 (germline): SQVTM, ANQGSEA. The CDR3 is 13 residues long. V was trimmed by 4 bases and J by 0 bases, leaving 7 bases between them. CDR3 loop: CSVGSSSYNEQFF. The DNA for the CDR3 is TGCAGCGTTGGAAGTAGCTCCTACAATGAGCAGTTCTTC.

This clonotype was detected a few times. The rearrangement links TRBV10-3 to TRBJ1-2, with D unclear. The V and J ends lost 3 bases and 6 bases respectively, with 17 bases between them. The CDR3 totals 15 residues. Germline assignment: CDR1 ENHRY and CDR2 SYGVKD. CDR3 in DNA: TGTGCCATCAGTGATCCGACGGCCACCCTCCATGGCTACACCTTC. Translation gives CAISDPTATLHGYTF.

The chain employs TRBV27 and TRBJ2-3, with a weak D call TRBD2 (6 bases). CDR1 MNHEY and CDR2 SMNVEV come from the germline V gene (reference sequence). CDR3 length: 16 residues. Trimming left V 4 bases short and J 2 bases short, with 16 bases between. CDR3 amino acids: CASSSMTRPPTDTQYF. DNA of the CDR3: TGTGCCAGCAGTTCTATGACTAGGCCTCCCACAGATACGCAGTATTTT.

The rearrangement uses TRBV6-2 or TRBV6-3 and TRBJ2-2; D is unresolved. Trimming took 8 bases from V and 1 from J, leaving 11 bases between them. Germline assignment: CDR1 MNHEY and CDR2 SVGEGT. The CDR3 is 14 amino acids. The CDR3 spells CASHFLENTGELFF. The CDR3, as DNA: TGTGCCAGCCACTTTCTAGAGAACACCGGGGAGCTGTTTTTT.

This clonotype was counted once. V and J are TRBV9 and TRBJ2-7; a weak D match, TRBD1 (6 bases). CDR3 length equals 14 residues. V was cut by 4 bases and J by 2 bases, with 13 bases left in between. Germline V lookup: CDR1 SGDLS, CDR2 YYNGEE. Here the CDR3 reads CASSYRDIPYEQYF. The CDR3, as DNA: TGTGCCAGCAGCTATCGGGACATTCCCTACGAGCAGTACTTC.

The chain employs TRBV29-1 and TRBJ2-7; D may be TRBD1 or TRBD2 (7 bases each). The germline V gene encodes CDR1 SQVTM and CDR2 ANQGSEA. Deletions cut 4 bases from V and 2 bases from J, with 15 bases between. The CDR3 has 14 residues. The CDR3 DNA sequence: TGCAGCGTTGTCGGGGGGACAGTTACCTACGAGCAGTACTTC. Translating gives CSVVGGTVTYEQYF.

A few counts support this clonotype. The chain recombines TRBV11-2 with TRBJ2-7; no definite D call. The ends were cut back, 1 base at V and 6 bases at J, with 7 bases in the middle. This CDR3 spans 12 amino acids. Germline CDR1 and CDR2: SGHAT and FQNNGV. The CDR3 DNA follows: TGTGCCAGCAGCTTAGGACTGGCCGAGCAGTACTTC. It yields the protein CASSLGLAEQYF.

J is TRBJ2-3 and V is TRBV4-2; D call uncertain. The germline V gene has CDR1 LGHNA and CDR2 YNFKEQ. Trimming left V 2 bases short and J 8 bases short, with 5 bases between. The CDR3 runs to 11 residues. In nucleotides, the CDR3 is TGTGCCAGCAGCCAATTTGGTACGCAGTATTTT. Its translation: CASSQFGTQYF.

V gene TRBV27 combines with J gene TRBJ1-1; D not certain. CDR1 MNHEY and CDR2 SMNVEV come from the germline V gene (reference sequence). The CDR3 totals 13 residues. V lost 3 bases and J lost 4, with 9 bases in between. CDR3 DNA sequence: TGTGCCAGCAGTTTTGCGTTGGGCACTGAAGCTTTCTTT. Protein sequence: CASSFALGTEAFF.

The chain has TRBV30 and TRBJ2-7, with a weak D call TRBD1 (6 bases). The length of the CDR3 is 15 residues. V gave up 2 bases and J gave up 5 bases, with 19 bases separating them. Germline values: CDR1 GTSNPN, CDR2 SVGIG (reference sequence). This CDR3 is CAWSPGTSPLDEQYF. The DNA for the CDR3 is TGTGCCTGGAGTCCGGGGACATCGCCCCTGGACGAGCAGTACTTC.

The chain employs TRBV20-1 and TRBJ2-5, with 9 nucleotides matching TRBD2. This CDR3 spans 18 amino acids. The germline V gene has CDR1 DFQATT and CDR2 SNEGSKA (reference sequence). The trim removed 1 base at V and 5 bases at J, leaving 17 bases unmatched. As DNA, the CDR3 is TGCAGTGCTAGAGGGGCCTGGCGGGGGGGCGGAACTCCGGAGACCCAGTACTTC. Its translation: CSARGAWRGGGTPETQYF.